Below are 20 T cell receptor beta chains sequenced from a single sample in a study of T cell responses to AZD1222 COVID-19 vaccine. Assay: immunoSEQ multiplex PCR; the TCRdb copy retains only in-frame clones and omits some. The sample includes 150,000 to 200,000 clones, 90% of them seen just once. Sequencing used peripheral blood, obtained 28 days after the second AZD1222 dose. These receptors originate from an adult who received the AZD1222 COVID-19 vaccine.

The chain employs TRBV28 and TRBJ1-1, with 7 bases matching TRBD1. V lost 6 bases to trimming and J lost 8 bases; unmatched junction nucleotides: 6. From germline, CDR1 is MDHEN and CDR2 SYDVKM. The CDR3 runs to 12 residues. CDR3 loop: CASRTGRGEAFF. The CDR3 DNA reads as TGTGCCAGCAGGACAGGGCGGGGGGAAGCTTTCTTT.

This rearrangement joins TRBV2 to TRBJ1-2, with a tentative D call TRBD1 (5 bases). V was cut by 6 bases and J by 5 bases, with 16 bases left in between. The CDR3 totals 14 residues. Germline V gene sequence: CDR1 SNHLY, CDR2 FYNNEI. CDR3 nucleotides: TGTGCCAGCAGCCTCGGGAGGGGTGGGTATGGCTACACCTTC. It codes for CASSLGRGGYGYTF.

The CDR3 loop reads CATSRDQGEGTDTQYF. For the CDR3, the DNA is TGTGCCACCAGCAGAGATCAGGGGGAGGGAACAGATACGCAGTATTTT. The chain has TRBV15 and TRBJ2-3; D possibly uses TRBD1 or TRBD2 (7 bases each). CDR3 length: 16 residues. Between the trimmed V and J ends, which lost 0 bases and 3 bases, there was a span of 13 bases. In germline, CDR1 is LNHNV, CDR2 YYDKDF (reference sequence).

CDR3 sequence reads: CAWATGDQPQHF. The CDR3 DNA sequence: TGTGCCTGGGCTACAGGGGATCAGCCCCAGCATTTT. This rearrangement joins TRBV30 to TRBJ1-5; TRBD1 matches at 7 bases. The length of the CDR3 is 12 residues. The junction had 3 bases not matched to a gene; V was cut back by 5 bases and J by 5 bases. The germline V gene encodes CDR1 GTSNPN and CDR2 SVGIG (reference sequence).

The V call is TRBV6-5, the J call TRBJ1-3; TRBD1 matches at 7 bases. Germline-derived CDR1 and CDR2 are MNHEY and SVGAGI. Trimming removed 5 bases from V and 4 bases from J; junction bases left unmatched: 8. CDR3 length: 15 residues. CDR3: CASSPAMTGGNTIYF. The CDR3 bases are TGTGCCAGCAGTCCAGCAATGACAGGGGGAAACACCATATATTTT.

This clone was observed a single time. This sequence joins TRBV19 and TRBJ1-4, with TRBD1 identical over 8 bases. Trimming removed 11 bases from V and 6 bases from J; junction bases left unmatched: 8. CDR3 length: 13 residues. Germline V gene data show CDR1 as LNHDA and CDR2 as SQIVND (reference sequence). DNA for the CDR3: TGTGCCGTACGCCGGGACAGGCATGAAAAACTGTTTTTT. It yields the protein CAVRRDRHEKLFF. Full variable domain (rest looked up from reference TRBV19 and TRBJ1-4): DGGITQSPKYLFRKEGQNVTLSCEQNLNHDAMYWYRQDPGQGLRLIYYSQIVNDFQKGDIAEGYSVSREKKESFPLTVTSAQKNPTAFYLCAVRRDRHEKLFFGSGTQLSVL.

The CDR3 DNA is TGCGCCAGCAGTGGGACTAGCGGGGGGGCTTACGAGCAGTACTTC. This encodes CASSGTSGGAYEQYF. The chain couples TRBV10-1 to TRBJ2-7; 15 bases align to TRBD2. After removal of 4 bases from V and 4 bases from J, the junction contained 2 bases not matched to a gene. The CDR3 totals 15 residues. Per germline, CDR1 WNHNN and CDR2 SYGVQD (reference sequence).

The rearrangement links TRBV23-1 to TRBJ1-5; D is undetermined. TRBV23-1 is filed as an ORF, its function uncertain. Between the trimmed V and J ends, which lost 8 bases and 0 bases, there was a span of 11 bases. The CDR3 is 14 amino acids. The CDR3 DNA is TGCGCCAGCGTCCGGTGCCATAGCAATCAGCCCCAGCATTTT. Its protein is CASVRCHSNQPQHF.

This chain's CDR3 is CASTGQGVQPQHF. In nucleotides, the CDR3 is TGTGCCAGCACTGGACAGGGTGTCCAGCCCCAGCATTTT. The chain uses TRBV2 and TRBJ1-5, with 8 bases fitting TRBD1. The CDR3 runs 13 residues. Looked up from germline, CDR1 is SNHLY and CDR2 is FYNNEI. V shed 7 bases, J shed 7 bases, and the junction held 6 bases outside the gene matches.

The rearrangement joins TRBV7-2 to TRBJ2-6; D is unclear. Germline assignment: CDR1 SGHTA and CDR2 FQGNSA. Trimming removed 5 bases at V and 0 bases at J, with 17 bases between. This CDR3 has 18 residues. This chain's CDR3 is CASSGPVGRRSGANVLTF. CDR3 nucleotide sequence: TGTGCCAGCAGCGGCCCGGTAGGACGGCGCTCTGGGGCCAACGTCCTGACTTTC.

The chain combines TRBV3-1 (or the pseudogene TRBV3-2) with TRBJ1-1; D not resolved. The germline gives CDR1 LGHDT, CDR2 YNNKEL (reference sequence). This CDR3 is 13 amino acids long. V was trimmed by 0 bases and J by 11 bases, leaving 13 bases between them. CDR3 residues: CASSQEQVGSAFF. CDR3 in DNA: TGTGCCAGCAGCCAAGAGCAGGTGGGGTCGGCTTTCTTT.

The chain's CDR3 is CASSYSREPQHF. CDR3 bases: TGTGCCAGCAGTTATAGCCGGGAGCCCCAGCATTTT. The chain is built from TRBV6-1 and TRBJ1-5; no definite D call. V lost 5 bases and J lost 8, with 10 bases in between. CDR3 size: 12 residues. Germline V gives CDR1 MNHNS, CDR2 SASEGT.

The chain recombines TRBV6-2 or TRBV6-3 with TRBJ2-7; the D gene is possibly TRBD2 (7 bases). Germline V CDR1 and CDR2: MNHEY, SVGEGT. The CDR3 has 12 residues. Deletions cut 5 bases from V and 3 bases from J, with 8 bases between. The chain's CDR3 is CASSRGGYEQYF. The DNA of the CDR3 is TGTGCCAGCAGTAGGGGGGGCTACGAGCAGTACTTC.

The chain joins TRBV28 to TRBJ2-7; D is uncertain. The CDR3 consists of 12 residues. The V gene's germline CDR1 is MDHEN and CDR2 SYDVKM. V was trimmed by 4 bases and J by 5 bases, leaving 9 bases between them. The CDR3 sequence: CASSSRRNEQYF. CDR3 in DNA: TGTGCCAGCAGTTCTAGACGAAACGAGCAGTACTTC.

Of note for this clone: This specimen includes other DNA sequences encoding the same CDR3. V and J are TRBV28 and TRBJ2-2; unclear D gene. Germline CDR1 MDHEN, CDR2 SYDVKM. V shed 2 bases and J shed 7 bases, with 8 bases lying between them. There are 13 residues in the CDR3. The CDR3 coding sequence is TGTGCCAGCAGTTTAGGGGTTAGCGGGGAGCTGTTTTTT. Its translation is CASSLGVSGELFF.

On this clone: Its ends do not fully match the called genes, so a read error is possible. CDR3 in amino acids: CASSLGGGGNTIYF. The CDR3 nucleotides read TGCGCCAGCAGCCTGGGGGGCGGTGGAAACACCATATATTTT. The chain couples TRBV9 to TRBJ1-3; TRBD1 might be the D (6 bases). Germline V CDR1 and CDR2: SGDLS, YYNGEE. The CDR3 runs to 14 residues.

The chain joins TRBV7-9 to TRBJ2-5, with 16 bases matching TRBD2. The CDR3 has 18 amino acids. The V gene's germline CDR1 is SEHNR and CDR2 FQNEAQ (reference sequence). Trimming removed 0 bases from V and 2 bases from J; junction bases left unmatched: 3. CDR3 amino acids: CASSLAGTSGGGQETQYF. CDR3 coding DNA: TGTGCCAGCAGCTTAGCTGGGACTAGCGGGGGGGGTCAAGAGACCCAGTACTTC.

This chain connects TRBV3-1 (or the pseudogene TRBV3-2) to TRBJ1-2; D ambiguous. Germline V lookup: CDR1 LGHDT, CDR2 YNNKEL (reference sequence). The CDR3 sequence is 12 residues long. The V end was cut by 1 base, the J end by 4 bases, with 4 bases between. The CDR3 DNA sequence: TGTGCCAGCAGCCAAGGGTTCTATGGCTACACCTTC. This gives the protein CASSQGFYGYTF.

The chain has TRBV3-1 (or the pseudogene TRBV3-2) and TRBJ2-3, with D possibly being TRBD1 (5 bases). CDR1 and CDR2 (germline): LGHDT, YNNKEL (reference sequence). Trimming stripped 5 bases from V and 4 bases from J, with 7 bases between. The CDR3 has 12 residues. The CDR3 is CASSAQADTQYF. In DNA form, the CDR3 reads TGTGCCAGCAGCGCACAGGCAGATACGCAGTATTTT.

V usage is TRBV19 and J usage is TRBJ2-6, with TRBD2 identical over 7 bases. From germline, CDR1 is LNHDA and CDR2 SQIVND (reference sequence). The length of the CDR3 is 15 residues. J lost 4 bases, V lost 3 bases, and 3 bases had no gene match. The DNA of the CDR3 is TGTGCCAGTAGTATCGGGGGGTCCGGGGCCAACGTCCTGACTTTC. Translated, it gives CASSIGGSGANVLTF.